What follows are 5 T cell receptor beta chains derived from one specimen sequenced in a study of T cell clones after liver transplantation. Profiled with immunoSEQ multiplex PCR; TCRdb holds only in-frame clones, not every one. The sample has roughly 100,000 clones; 84% are singletons. Sequencing was performed on CD4+ T cells from blood, taken around 50 months after liver transplant. The receptors originated from a human patient who received a liver transplant. Some of the T cells may derive from the graft donor.

The rearrangement links TRBV7-2 to TRBJ2-2; TRBD2 matches 7 bases. The CDR3 runs 16 residues. Germline assignment: CDR1 SGHTA and CDR2 FQGNSA. V shed 2 bases and J 7 bases; nucleotides not matched to a gene: 10. This CDR3 reads CASSLLAGVAGGELFF. DNA for the CDR3: TGTGCCAGCAGCTTACTGGCGGGAGTAGCGGGCGGGGAGCTGTTTTTT.

V is TRBV5-1 and J is TRBJ2-5; 10 bases map to TRBD2. This CDR3 has 16 residues. J lost 3 bases, V lost 0 bases, and 5 bases had no gene match. The germline V gene encodes CDR1 SGHRS and CDR2 YFSETQ. CDR3 region: CASSLANLAGEETQYF. The CDR3 DNA follows: TGCGCCAGCAGCTTGGCTAATCTAGCGGGAGAAGAGACCCAGTACTTC.

The chain couples TRBV7-9 to TRBJ2-2; TRBD2 might be the D (6 bases). There are 14 residues in the CDR3. V shed 10 bases and J shed 3 bases, with 15 bases lying between them. CDR1 and CDR2 from the germline V gene are SEHNR and FQNEAQ (reference sequence). The CDR3 region has the DNA TGTGCCAATCAGAGGGAGGTTTACACCGGGGAGCTGTTTTTT. It yields the protein CANQREVYTGELFF.

The rearrangement joins TRBV7-2 to TRBJ1-1; 9 nucleotides agree with TRBD1. The V gene end was trimmed by 5 bases and the J gene end by 6 bases; junction bases not matched to a gene: 10. Germline assignment: CDR1 SGHTA and CDR2 FQGNSA. The CDR3 is made up of 15 amino acids. CDR3 sequence reads: CASSREGTGKAEAFF. CDR3 in DNA: TGTGCCAGCAGCCGCGAGGGGACAGGGAAGGCTGAAGCTTTCTTT. The variable domain in full, with the rest retrieved from reference TRBV7-2 and TRBJ1-1, is GAGVSQSPSNKVTEKGKDVELRCDPISGHTALYWYRQSLGQGLEFLIYFQGNSAPDKSGLPSDRFSAERTGGSVSTLTIQRTQQEDSAVYLCASSREGTGKAEAFFGQGTRLTVV.

This chain joins TRBV19 and TRBJ2-1; TRBD2 agrees at 11 bases. V was clipped by 5 bases and J by 4 bases; unmatched bases: 4. Germline CDR1 and CDR2: LNHDA and SQIVND (reference sequence). CDR3 length: 15 residues. This CDR3 reads CASSELAGVYNEQFF. Here the CDR3 DNA reads TGTGCCAGTAGTGAACTAGCGGGAGTTTACAATGAGCAGTTCTTC. The full variable domain, with the rest looked up from reference TRBV19 and TRBJ2-1, is DGGITQSPKYLFRKEGQNVTLSCEQNLNHDAMYWYRQDPGQGLRLIYYSQIVNDFQKGDIAEGYSVSREKKESFPLTVTSAQKNPTAFYLCASSELAGVYNEQFFGPGTRLTVL.